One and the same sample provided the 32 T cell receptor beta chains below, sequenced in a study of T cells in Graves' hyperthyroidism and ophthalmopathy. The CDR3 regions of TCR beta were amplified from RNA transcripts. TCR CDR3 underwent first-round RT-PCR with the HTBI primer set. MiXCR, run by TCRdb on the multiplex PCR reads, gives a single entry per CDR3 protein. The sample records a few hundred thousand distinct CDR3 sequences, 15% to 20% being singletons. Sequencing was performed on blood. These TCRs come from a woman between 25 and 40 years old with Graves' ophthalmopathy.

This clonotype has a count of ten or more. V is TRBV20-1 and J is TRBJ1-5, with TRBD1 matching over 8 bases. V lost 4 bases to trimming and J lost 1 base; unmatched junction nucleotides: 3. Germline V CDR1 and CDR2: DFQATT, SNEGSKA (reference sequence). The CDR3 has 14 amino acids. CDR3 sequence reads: CSANTGGSNQPQHF. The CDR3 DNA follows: TGCAGTGCTAACACAGGGGGAAGCAATCAGCCCCAGCATTTT.

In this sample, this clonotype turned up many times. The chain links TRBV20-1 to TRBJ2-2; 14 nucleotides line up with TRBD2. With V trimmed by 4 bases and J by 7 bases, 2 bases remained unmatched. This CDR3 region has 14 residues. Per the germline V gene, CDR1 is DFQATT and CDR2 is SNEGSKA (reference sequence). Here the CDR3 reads CSATGLAGVGELFF. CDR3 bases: TGCAGTGCTACGGGACTAGCGGGAGTCGGGGAGCTGTTTTTT.

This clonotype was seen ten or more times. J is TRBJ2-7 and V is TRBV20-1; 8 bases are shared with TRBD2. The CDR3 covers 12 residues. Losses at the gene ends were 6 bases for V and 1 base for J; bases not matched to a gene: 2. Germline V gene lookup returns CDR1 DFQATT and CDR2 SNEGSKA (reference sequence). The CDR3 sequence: CSAGLDSYEQYF. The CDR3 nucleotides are TGCAGTGCGGGACTAGATTCCTACGAGCAGTACTTC.

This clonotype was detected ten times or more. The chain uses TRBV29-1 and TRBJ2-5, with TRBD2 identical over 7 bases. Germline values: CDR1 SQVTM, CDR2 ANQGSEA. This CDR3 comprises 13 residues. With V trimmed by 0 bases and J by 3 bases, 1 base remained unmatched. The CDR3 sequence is CSVEEGREETQYF. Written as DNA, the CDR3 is TGCAGCGTTGAAGAAGGGAGGGAAGAGACCCAGTACTTC.

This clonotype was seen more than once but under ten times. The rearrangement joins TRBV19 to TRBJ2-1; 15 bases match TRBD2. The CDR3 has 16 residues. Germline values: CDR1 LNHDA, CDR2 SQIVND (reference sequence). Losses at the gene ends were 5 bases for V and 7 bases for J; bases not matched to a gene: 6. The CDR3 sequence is CASSSSGLAGGNEQFF. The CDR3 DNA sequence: TGTGCCAGTAGTTCTTCGGGACTAGCGGGAGGAAATGAGCAGTTCTTC.

For the CDR3, the DNA is TGTGCCAGCTCCGATCAGGGGACTACCTACGAGCAGTACTTC. This encodes CASSDQGTTYEQYF. This sequence joins TRBV7-9 and TRBJ2-7; D might be TRBD2 (7 bases). The CDR3 runs to 14 residues. The germline gives CDR1 SEHNR, CDR2 FQNEAQ (reference sequence). V was cut by 8 bases and J by 2 bases, with 16 bases left in between.

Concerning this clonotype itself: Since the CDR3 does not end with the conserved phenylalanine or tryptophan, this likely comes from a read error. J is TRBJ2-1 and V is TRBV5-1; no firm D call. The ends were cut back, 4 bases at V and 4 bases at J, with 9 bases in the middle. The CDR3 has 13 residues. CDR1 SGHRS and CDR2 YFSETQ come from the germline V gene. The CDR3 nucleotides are TGCGCCAGCAGCCCGGGCGGATACAATGAGCAGTTCCTC. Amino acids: CASSPGGYNEQFL.

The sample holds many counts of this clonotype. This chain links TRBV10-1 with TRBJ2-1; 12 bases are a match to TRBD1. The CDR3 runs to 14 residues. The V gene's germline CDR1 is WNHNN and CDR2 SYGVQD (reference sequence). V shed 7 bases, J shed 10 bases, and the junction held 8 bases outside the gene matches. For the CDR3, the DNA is TGCGCCAGCAAGACGGGACAGGGGGCGGAAGAGCAGTTCTTC. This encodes CASKTGQGAEEQFF.

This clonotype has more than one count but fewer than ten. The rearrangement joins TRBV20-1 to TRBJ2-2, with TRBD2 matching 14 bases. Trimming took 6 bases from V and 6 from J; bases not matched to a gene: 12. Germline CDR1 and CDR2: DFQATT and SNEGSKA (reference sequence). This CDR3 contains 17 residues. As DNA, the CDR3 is TGCAGTGCACGCCCCAGGACTAGCGGGAGGTTGGCCGGGGAGCTGTTTTTT. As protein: CSARPRTSGRLAGELFF.

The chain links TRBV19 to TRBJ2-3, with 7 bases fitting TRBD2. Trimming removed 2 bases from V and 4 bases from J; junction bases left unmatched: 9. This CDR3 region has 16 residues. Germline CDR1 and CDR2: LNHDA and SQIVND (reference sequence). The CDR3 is CASSIRGRANADTQYF. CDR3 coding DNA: TGTGCCAGTAGTATACGAGGGAGGGCGAACGCAGATACGCAGTATTTT.

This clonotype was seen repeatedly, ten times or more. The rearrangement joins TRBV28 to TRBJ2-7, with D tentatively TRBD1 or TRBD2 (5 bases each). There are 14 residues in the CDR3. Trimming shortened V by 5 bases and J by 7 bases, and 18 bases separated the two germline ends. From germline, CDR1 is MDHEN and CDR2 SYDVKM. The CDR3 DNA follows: TGTGCCAGCAGTCAAACGGGACCGACTGGGGAGCAGTACTTC. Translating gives CASSQTGPTGEQYF.

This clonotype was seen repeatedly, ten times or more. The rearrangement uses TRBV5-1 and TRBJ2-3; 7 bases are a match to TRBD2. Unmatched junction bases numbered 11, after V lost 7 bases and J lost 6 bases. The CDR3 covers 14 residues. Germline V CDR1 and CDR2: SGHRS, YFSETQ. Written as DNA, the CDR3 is TGCGCCAGCTTTCGGCGGGAGAGTTCCGATACGCAGTATTTT. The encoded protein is CASFRRESSDTQYF.

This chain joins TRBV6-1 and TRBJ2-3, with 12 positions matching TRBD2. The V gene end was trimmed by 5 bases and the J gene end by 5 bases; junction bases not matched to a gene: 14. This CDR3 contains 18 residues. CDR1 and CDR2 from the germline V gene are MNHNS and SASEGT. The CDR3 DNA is TGTGCCAGCAGTTTGGATCTAGCGGGAGGGCCAGGTAGAGATACGCAGTATTTT. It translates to CASSLDLAGGPGRDTQYF.

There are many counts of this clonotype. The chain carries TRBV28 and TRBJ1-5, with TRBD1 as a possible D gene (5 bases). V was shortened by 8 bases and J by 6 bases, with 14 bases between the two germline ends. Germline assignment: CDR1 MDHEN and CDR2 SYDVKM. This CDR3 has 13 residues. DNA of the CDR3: TGTGCCAGCGCGGGGGGGGGAGGTCAGCCCCAGCATTTT. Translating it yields CASAGGGGQPQHF.

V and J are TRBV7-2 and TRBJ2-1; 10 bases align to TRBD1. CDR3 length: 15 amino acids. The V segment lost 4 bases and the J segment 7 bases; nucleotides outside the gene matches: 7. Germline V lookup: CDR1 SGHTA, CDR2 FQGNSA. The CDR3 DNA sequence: TGTGCCAGCAGCTCCTGGACAGGGGGGCGGAATGAGCAGTTCTTC. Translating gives CASSSWTGGRNEQFF. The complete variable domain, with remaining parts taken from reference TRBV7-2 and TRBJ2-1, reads GAGVSQSPSNKVTEKGKDVELRCDPISGHTALYWYRQSLGQGLEFLIYFQGNSAPDKSGLPSDRFSAERTGGSVSTLTIQRTQQEDSAVYLCASSSWTGGRNEQFFGPGTRLTVL.

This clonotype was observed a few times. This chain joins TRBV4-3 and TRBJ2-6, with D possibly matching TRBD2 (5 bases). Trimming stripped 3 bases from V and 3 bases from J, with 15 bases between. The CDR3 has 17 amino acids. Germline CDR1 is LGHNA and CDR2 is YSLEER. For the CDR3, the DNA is TGCGCCAGCAGCCAGGGAGACGGAGTGGGTGGGGCCAACGTCCTGACTTTC. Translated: CASSQGDGVGGANVLTF.

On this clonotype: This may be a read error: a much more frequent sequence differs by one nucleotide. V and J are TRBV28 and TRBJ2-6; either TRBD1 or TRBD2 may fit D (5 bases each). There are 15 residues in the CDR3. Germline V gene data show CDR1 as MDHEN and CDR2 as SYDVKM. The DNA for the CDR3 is TGTGCCAGCAGGCCGTATGGGACCGGGGCCAGCGTCCTGACTTTC. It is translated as CASRPYGTGASVLTF.

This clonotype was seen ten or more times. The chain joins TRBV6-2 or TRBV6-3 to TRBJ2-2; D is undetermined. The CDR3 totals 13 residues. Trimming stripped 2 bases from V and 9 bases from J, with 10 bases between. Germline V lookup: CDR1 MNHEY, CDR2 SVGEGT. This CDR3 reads CASSYIAVWELFF. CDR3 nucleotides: TGTGCCAGCAGTTACATAGCCGTCTGGGAGCTGTTTTTT.

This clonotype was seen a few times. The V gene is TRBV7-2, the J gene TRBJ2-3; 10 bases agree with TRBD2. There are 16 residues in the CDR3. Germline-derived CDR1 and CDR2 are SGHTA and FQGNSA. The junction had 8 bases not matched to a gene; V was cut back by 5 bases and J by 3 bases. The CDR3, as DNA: TGTGCCAGCAGCCATTCACTAGCGGGAACGACAGATACGCAGTATTTT. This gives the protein CASSHSLAGTTDTQYF.

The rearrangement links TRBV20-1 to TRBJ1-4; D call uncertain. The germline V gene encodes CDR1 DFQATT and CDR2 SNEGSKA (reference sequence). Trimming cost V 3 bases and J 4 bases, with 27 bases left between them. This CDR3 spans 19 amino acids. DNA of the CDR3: TGCAGTGCTAGCGCTCAAGTCGGCCTCCAAGGGAATTATAATGAAAAACTGTTTTTT. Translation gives CSASAQVGLQGNYNEKLFF.

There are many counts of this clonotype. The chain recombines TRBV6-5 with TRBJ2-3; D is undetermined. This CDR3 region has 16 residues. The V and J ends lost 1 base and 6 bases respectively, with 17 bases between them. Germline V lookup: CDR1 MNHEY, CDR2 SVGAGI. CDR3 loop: CASSYFSSPSRDTQYF. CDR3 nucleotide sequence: TGTGCCAGCAGTTACTTCTCATCGCCCAGTAGGGATACGCAGTATTTT.

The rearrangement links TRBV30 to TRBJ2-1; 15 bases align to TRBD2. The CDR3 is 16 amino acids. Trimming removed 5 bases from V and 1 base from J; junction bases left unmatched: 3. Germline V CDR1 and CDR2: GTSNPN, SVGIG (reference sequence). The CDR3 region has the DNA TGTGCCTGGGGACTAGCGGGAGGGTGGTCCTACAATGAGCAGTTCTTC. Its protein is CAWGLAGGWSYNEQFF.

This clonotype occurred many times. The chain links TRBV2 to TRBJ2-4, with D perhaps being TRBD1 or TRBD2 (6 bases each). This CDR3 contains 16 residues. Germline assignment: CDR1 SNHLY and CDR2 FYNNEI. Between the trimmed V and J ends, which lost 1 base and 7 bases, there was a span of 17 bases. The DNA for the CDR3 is TGTGCCAGCAGTGAAGGAAGGGGGGTTGGTATGAACATTCAGTACTTC. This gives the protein CASSEGRGVGMNIQYF.

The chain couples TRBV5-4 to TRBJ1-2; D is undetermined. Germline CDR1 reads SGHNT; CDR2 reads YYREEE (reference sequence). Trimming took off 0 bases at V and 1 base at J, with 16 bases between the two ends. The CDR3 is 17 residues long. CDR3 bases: TGTGCCAGCAGCTTGGGGGGTCAAACGGAGAATAACTATGGCTACACCTTC. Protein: CASSLGGQTENNYGYTF.

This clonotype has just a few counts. The CDR3 spells CASSLVGEFPYEQYF. The CDR3 coding sequence is TGTGCCAGCAGCTTAGTGGGGGAGTTCCCCTACGAGCAGTACTTC. The rearrangement uses TRBV7-9 and TRBJ2-7, with D perhaps assigned TRBD1 or TRBD2 (5 bases each). V was trimmed by 1 base and J by 2 bases, leaving 12 bases between them. The CDR3 length is 15 residues. The germline CDR1 and CDR2 sequences are SEHNR and FQNEAQ (reference sequence).

CDR3 sequence reads: CASSYSVGRNNEQFF. DNA for the CDR3: TGTGCCAGCAGTTACTCGGTGGGCAGAAATAATGAGCAGTTCTTC. The V call is TRBV6-6, the J call TRBJ2-1; D not certain. This CDR3 is built from 15 residues. Trimming cost V 0 bases and J 7 bases, with 13 bases left between them. The V gene's germline CDR1 is MNHNY and CDR2 SVGAGI (reference sequence).

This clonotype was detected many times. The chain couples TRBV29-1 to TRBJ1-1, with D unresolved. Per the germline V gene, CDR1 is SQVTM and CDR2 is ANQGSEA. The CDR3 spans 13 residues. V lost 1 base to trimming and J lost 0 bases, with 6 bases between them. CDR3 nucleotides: TGCAGCGTTGAAGCTCTCATGAACACTGAAGCTTTCTTT. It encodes CSVEALMNTEAFF.

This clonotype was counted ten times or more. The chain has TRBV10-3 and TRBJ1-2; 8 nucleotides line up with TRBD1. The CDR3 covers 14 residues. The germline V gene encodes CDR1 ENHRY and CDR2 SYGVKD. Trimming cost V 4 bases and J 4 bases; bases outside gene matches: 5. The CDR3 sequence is CAISGTGPVYGYTF. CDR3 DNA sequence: TGTGCCATCAGTGGGACAGGGCCGGTCTATGGCTACACCTTC.

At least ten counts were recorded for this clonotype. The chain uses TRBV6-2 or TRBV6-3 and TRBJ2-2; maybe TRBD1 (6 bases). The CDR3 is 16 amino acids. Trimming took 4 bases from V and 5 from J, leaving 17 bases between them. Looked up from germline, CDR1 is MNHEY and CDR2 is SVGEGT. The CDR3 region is CASSFLGIRGTGELFF. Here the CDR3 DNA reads TGTGCCAGCAGTTTCCTCGGAATCAGGGGAACCGGGGAGCTGTTTTTT.

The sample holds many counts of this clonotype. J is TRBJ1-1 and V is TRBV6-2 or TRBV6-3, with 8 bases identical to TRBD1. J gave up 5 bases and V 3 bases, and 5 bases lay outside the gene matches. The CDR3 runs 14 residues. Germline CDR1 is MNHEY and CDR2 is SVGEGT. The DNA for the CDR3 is TGTGCCAGCAGTTATCAGGGGGCGCGGACTGAAGCTTTCTTT. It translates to CASSYQGARTEAFF.

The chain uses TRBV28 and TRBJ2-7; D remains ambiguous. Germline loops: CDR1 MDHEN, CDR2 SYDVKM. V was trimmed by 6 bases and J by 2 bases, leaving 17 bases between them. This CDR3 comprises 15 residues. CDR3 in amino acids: CASRLNGRGTYEQYF. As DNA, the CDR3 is TGTGCCAGCAGGCTAAATGGGCGAGGAACCTACGAGCAGTACTTC.

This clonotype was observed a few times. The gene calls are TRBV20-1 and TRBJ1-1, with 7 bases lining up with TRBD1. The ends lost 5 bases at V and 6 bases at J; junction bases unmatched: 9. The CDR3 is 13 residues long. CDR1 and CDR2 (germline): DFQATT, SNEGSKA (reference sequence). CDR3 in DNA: TGCAGTGCTTTCCACCATACAGGGGCTGAAGCTTTCTTT. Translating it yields CSAFHHTGAEAFF.